This T cell receptor beta chain was recorded in a study of T-cell memory formation after mild COVID-19. Study-wide results and limits: The authors did not confirm SARS-CoV-2 specificity of second-wave clones peaking day 37. That cross-reactive memory joined was suggested by some responding clones appearing in pre-infection memory. Among clones contracting day 15 to 85, CD4/CD8 was balanced, whereas later expanders leaned CD4+.

One entry per CDR3 protein results from TCRdb running MiXCR on the 5' RACE reads. In the table there are fewer than 95,000 distinct CDR3 sequences, roughly 15% of which are singletons. The germline CDR1 and CDR2 sequences are SEHNR and FQNEAQ (reference sequence). The CDR3 contains 15 residues. The V gene end was trimmed by 5 bases and the J gene end by 7 bases; junction bases not matched to a gene: 8. This clonotype came up many times. Its antigen remains unknown. This TCR came from a man between 18 and 29 years old who had mild COVID-19 (a few samples of this study predate the infection). Cell type and time point are not known. The sequenced material came from PBMCs or a T cell subset sorted from them (not recorded which). The chain combines TRBV7-9 with TRBJ2-1; TRBD2 matches 10 bases. CDR3 nucleotides: TGTGCCAGCAGCCTCAGCGGGGGGGCGACGAATGAGCAGTTCTTC. The encoded protein is CASSLSGGATNEQFF.